This T cell receptor beta chain stems from a study of CD8+ T cells in alopecia areata. For the study at large: Treated patients received oral tofacitinib, 5 to 10 mg twice daily. General study points: Amid tofacitinib therapy, many expanded lesional clones stayed present in scalp and blood.

The V gene's germline CDR1 is MGHRA and CDR2 YSYEKL. CDR3 length equals 13 residues. V dropped 4 bases and J dropped 1 base, with 8 bases sitting between them. As concerns this clone: The antigen remains undetermined.

Reverse transcription of extracted RNA yielded cDNA, which provided the sequencing template. TCRdb's copy holds only in-frame clones and misses some; the assay was immunoSEQ multiplex PCR. The sample shows roughly 180,000 clones, around 56% of them seen only once. Sample treatment: oral pan-JAK inhibitor, 5-10 mg twice daily. J is TRBJ2-7 and V is TRBV4-1, with a tentative D call TRBD1 (6 bases). This specimen was CD4+ T cells sorted from blood, taken at week 4, from a patient treated with tofacitinib. The receptor's source is a human donor with alopecia areata. CDR3 residues: CASSRDTSYEQYF. The CDR3 coding sequence is TGCGCCAGCAGCCGGGACACTTCCTACGAGCAGTACTTC.